This entry is about one T cell receptor (beta chain). The antigen remains unidentified. V shed 6 bases and J 8 bases; nucleotides not matched to a gene: 15. The CDR3 is 16 residues long. CDR1 SGHAT and CDR2 FQNNGV come from the germline V gene. These data are taken from a study of T cell responses to AZD1222 COVID-19 vaccine. Whole-study findings and limits: Clonal diversity was possibly underestimated; the donors were predominantly white British and more often female.

Investigators merged groups given second doses at roughly 4 or roughly 12 weeks. Sequencing used immunoSEQ multiplex PCR; TCRdb keeps in-frame clones, though not all of them. Of about 140,000 clones in the sample, approximately 91% were seen once. Sample: peripheral blood, taken 28 days after the second AZD1222 dose. This clonotype originated in an adult who received the AZD1222 COVID-19 vaccine. The chain combines TRBV11-2 with TRBJ2-1; 8 nucleotides match TRBD2. The CDR3 sequence is CASRSIRGLVMYEQFF. The CDR3 DNA is TGTGCCAGCAGATCGATTAGGGGACTAGTTATGTATGAGCAGTTCTTC.